The rows below give T cell receptor beta chains drawn from one sample of a study of shared clonotypes between healthy human individuals. The repertoire was sequenced with immunoSEQ multiplex PCR; TCRdb's copy has only in-frame clones and lacks some. This repertoire shows roughly 1,800,000 clones, just under 95% found once; its top ten account for 1% to 1.5%. Sequencing was performed on naive CD8+ T cells sorted from blood. Receptor source: a man between 18 and 35 years old in good health. The CDR3 runs from the conserved cysteine through the conserved F or W. D genes are given only for firm matches. Clone size is shown for a subset of rows, as once, few, many or a class of expanded clone.

CDR3nt	CDR3aa	v_gene	abundance	j_gene	d_gene
TGTGCCAGCAGCCAAGATAATTGGGACTCCTATAATTCACCCCTCCACTTT	CASSQDNWDSYNSPLHF	TRBV4-2	once	TRBJ1-6	.
TGTGCCACCTCCTGGAGCGGGAGGGAGAATGAGCAGTTCTTC	CATSWSGRENEQFF	TRBV15	.	TRBJ2-1	TRBD2
TGTGCCTGGACCACCTCAGGGAGTAATGAAAAACTGTTTTTT	CAWTTSGSNEKLFF	TRBV30	.	TRBJ1-4	.
TGTGCCAGCAGCCTACGGGACGCACTCCTCTACGAGCAGTACTTC	CASSLRDALLYEQYF	TRBV14	few	TRBJ2-7	.
TGTGCCAGCAGCGTAGAGGACTTCAACAATGAGCAGTTCTTC	CASSVEDFNNEQFF	TRBV9	.	TRBJ2-1	.
TGCGCCAGCAGCCAAGAGGTGGGGGAGACCCAGTACTTC	CASSQEVGETQYF	TRBV4-1	.	TRBJ2-5	.
TGTGCCAGCAGCGTAGAGGGGCGCCCCTACGAGCAGTACTTC	CASSVEGRPYEQYF	TRBV9	.	TRBJ2-7	.
TGTGCCAGCAGTGAGTTGGGAAATAGCAATCAGCCCCAGCATTTT	CASSELGNSNQPQHF	TRBV6-1	.	TRBJ1-5	.
TGTGCCAGCAGCCCTACCCGACTAGACAGTAGCACAGATACGCAGTATTTT	CASSPTRLDSSTDTQYF	TRBV7-9	.	TRBJ2-3	.
TGCGCCAGCAGCCTACAGGGTCACGGGTACGAGCAGTACTTC	CASSLQGHGYEQYF	TRBV4-1	.	TRBJ2-7	.
TGTGCCAGCAGTTACTCTTGGGGGGCCTACAATGAGCAGTTCTTC	CASSYSWGAYNEQFF	TRBV6-5	.	TRBJ2-1	.
TGTGCCAGCAACGGGGACAGATATAATGAAAAACTGTTTTTT	CASNGDRYNEKLFF	TRBV6-6	.	TRBJ1-4	TRBD1
TGTGCCAGCAGCTTTAGAAGTGGACAGCTAGAGGAAAAACTGTTTTTT	CASSFRSGQLEEKLFF	TRBV5-8	.	TRBJ1-4	.
TGTGCCAGCGGAAAGGACAGCAACTACGAGCAGTACTTC	CASGKDSNYEQYF	TRBV6-1	.	TRBJ2-7	.
TGTGCCAGCAGGACCCGGGTAGACGATAACACTGAAGCTTTCTTT	CASRTRVDDNTEAFF	TRBV6-5	once	TRBJ1-1	.
TGTGCCAGCAGCTCGGGACAATTGGAAGCTTTCTTT	CASSSGQLEAFF	TRBV5-4	.	TRBJ1-1	.